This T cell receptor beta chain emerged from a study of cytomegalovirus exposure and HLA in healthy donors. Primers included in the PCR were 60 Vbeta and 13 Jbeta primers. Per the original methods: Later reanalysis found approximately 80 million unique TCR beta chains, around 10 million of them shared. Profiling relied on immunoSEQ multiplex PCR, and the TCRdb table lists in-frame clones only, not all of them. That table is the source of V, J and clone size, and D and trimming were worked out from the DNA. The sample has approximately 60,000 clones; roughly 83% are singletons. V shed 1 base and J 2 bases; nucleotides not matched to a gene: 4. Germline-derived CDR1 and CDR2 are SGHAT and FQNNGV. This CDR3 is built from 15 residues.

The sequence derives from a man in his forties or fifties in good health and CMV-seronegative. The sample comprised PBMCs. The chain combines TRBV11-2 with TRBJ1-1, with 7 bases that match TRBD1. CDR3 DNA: TGTGCCAGCAGCTTAGCGGGACAGCCTAACACTGAAGCTTTCTTT. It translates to CASSLAGQPNTEAFF. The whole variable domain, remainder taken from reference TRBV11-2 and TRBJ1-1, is EAGVAQSPRYKIIEKRQSVAFWCNPISGHATLYWYQQILGQGPKLLIQFQNNGVVDDSQLPKDRFSAERLKGVDSTLKIQPAKLEDSAVYLCASSLAGQPNTEAFFGQGTRLTVV.